A selection of T cell receptor beta chains follows, all from one sample in a study of T cell changes during pregnancy in multiple sclerosis. Generated by immunoSEQ multiplex PCR, the TCRdb table keeps only in-frame clones and is missing some. The sample records approximately 79,000 clones, over 85% being singletons. The sample here was CD4+ T cells from peripheral blood mononuclear cells, taken before pregnancy. Every receptor here comes from a female donor with multiple sclerosis, enrolled in a pregnancy study. Both conserved end residues are part of each CDR3. The order of the fields is D gene, V gene, clone size, J gene, CDR3 protein, CDR3 DNA. The D gene is left open where the match is weak. The size entry is marked missing in some rows and otherwise reads once, few, many or a size class.

TRBD1	TRBV5-6	NA	TRBJ1-2	CASSLGGDRGGYTF	TGTGCCAGCAGCTTGGGCGGGGACAGGGGTGGCTACACCTTC
NA	TRBV4-2	once	TRBJ1-1	CASSQGRAMNTEAFF	TGTGCCAGCAGCCAAGGGCGGGCGATGAACACTGAAGCTTTCTTT
NA	TRBV6-1	NA	TRBJ2-5	CASSLEGLRGTQYF	TGTGCCAGCAGTTTGGAGGGTCTGAGGGGGACCCAGTACTTC
TRBD2	TRBV9	NA	TRBJ2-3	CASSALAGGTDTQYF	TGTGCCAGCAGCGCCCTAGCGGGGGGCACAGATACGCAGTATTTT
TRBD1	TRBV15	NA	TRBJ1-1	CATSWTGENTEAFF	TGTGCCACCAGCTGGACAGGGGAGAACACTGAAGCTTTCTTT
NA	TRBV5-1	NA	TRBJ2-7	CASSGEVWRENHEQYF	TGCGCCAGCAGCGGTGAAGTATGGAGGGAGAACCACGAGCAGTACTTC
TRBD2	TRBV2	NA	TRBJ2-5	CASSLAGGGQETQYF	TGTGCCAGCAGTTTGGCGGGGGGGGGACAAGAGACCCAGTACTTC
TRBD1	TRBV14	NA	TRBJ1-1	CASSQFRGLAEAFF	TGTGCCAGCAGCCAATTCAGGGGGCTGGCTGAAGCTTTCTTT
TRBD2	TRBV2	NA	TRBJ2-1	CASRESGSSYNEQFF	TGTGCCAGCAGAGAAAGCGGGAGCTCCTACAATGAGCAGTTCTTC
TRBD2	TRBV5-1	NA	TRBJ2-1	CASKLLSSGGLGGEQFF	TGCGCCAGCAAGCTTCTCTCTAGCGGGGGGCTTGGGGGTGAGCAGTTCTTC
TRBD2	TRBV5-1	NA	TRBJ2-3	CASSFLGGETDTQYF	TGCGCCAGCAGCTTCCTCGGGGGGGAGACAGATACGCAGTATTTT
TRBD1	TRBV5-1	NA	TRBJ2-7	CASSSRDRGYEQYF	TGCGCCAGCAGCTCCCGGGACAGGGGATACGAGCAGTACTTC
NA	TRBV11-3	NA	TRBJ1-1	CASSLNPSAEAFF	TGTGCCAGCAGCTTGAATCCCAGCGCTGAAGCTTTCTTT
NA	TRBV30	NA	TRBJ1-5	CAWSARGDQPQHF	TGTGCCTGGAGTGCCCGGGGGGATCAGCCCCAGCATTTT
NA	TRBV19	NA	TRBJ2-7	CASSSSPGYEQYF	TGTGCCAGTAGTAGTTCTCCCGGCTACGAGCAGTACTTC
TRBD1	TRBV7-9	NA	TRBJ1-2	CASSLAGTGGIGYGYTF	TGTGCCAGCAGCTTAGCCGGGACAGGGGGCATTGGCTATGGCTACACCTTC
NA	TRBV6-6	few	TRBJ1-3	CASSYFRGTGNTIYF	TGTGCCAGCAGTTACTTCCGGGGGACTGGAAACACCATATATTTT
NA	TRBV6-1	NA	TRBJ1-4	CASRQGTNEKLFF	TGTGCCAGCAGACAGGGTACTAATGAAAAACTGTTTTTT
NA	TRBV5-6	NA	TRBJ1-1	CASSFQKNTEAFF	TGTGCCAGCAGCTTTCAGAAGAACACTGAAGCTTTCTTT
TRBD1	TRBV11-1	NA	TRBJ2-6	CASSLGHQGAGANVLTF	TGTGCCAGCAGCTTAGGACACCAGGGGGCTGGGGCCAACGTCCTGACTTTC
NA	TRBV6-5	NA	TRBJ1-2	CASSYSRSRGGYTF	TGTGCCAGCAGTTACTCGAGGTCACGGGGTGGCTACACCTTC
NA	TRBV6-6	NA	TRBJ1-2	CASSYSKIQYGYTF	TGTGCCAGCAGTTACTCGAAGATACAGTATGGCTACACCTTC
TRBD2	TRBV9	NA	TRBJ2-2	CASSPQAGGPWTGELFF	TGTGCCAGCAGCCCCCAGGCGGGGGGGCCTTGGACCGGGGAGCTGTTTTTT
NA	TRBV4-2	NA	TRBJ1-4	CASRPGDIGTNEKLFF	TGTGCCAGCAGACCGGGGGATATCGGAACTAATGAAAAACTGTTTTTT
NA	TRBV9	once	TRBJ1-2	CASSQGWDGYTF	TGTGCCAGCAGTCAGGGCTGGGATGGCTACACCTTC
NA	TRBV6-5	NA	TRBJ1-2	CASRETANYGYTF	TGTGCCAGCAGGGAGACAGCTAACTATGGCTACACCTTC
NA	TRBV18	NA	TRBJ2-7	CASSRDISGEQYF	TGTGCCAGCTCTCGTGATATTTCGGGGGAGCAGTACTTC